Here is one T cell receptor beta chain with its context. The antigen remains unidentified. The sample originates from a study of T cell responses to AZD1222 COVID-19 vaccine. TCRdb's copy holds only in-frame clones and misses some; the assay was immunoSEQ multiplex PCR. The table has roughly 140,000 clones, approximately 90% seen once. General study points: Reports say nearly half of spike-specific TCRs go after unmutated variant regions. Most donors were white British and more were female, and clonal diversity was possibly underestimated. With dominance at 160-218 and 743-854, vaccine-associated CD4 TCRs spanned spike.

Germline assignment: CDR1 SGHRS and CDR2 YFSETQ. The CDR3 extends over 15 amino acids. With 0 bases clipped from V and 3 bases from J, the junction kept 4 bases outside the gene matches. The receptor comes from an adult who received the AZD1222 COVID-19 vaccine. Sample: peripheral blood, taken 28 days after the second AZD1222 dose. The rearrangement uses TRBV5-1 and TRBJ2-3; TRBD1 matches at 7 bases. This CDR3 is CASSLGRQGTDTQYF. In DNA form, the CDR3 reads TGCGCCAGCAGCTTGGGTCGACAGGGAACAGATACGCAGTATTTT.